The following is a TCR beta chain sequence with its context. The germline V gene has CDR1 MNHNY and CDR2 SVGAGI (reference sequence). V dropped 3 bases and J dropped 7 bases, with 19 bases sitting between them. The length of the CDR3 is 16 residues. This sample is drawn from a study of T cells after yellow fever vaccination. TCRdb reanalysed the 5' RACE reads using MiXCR and keeps one entry per CDR3 protein. The repertoire holds over 300,000 distinct CDR3 sequences, with roughly 4% as singletons. The material sequenced was PBMCs, taken 5 days after the yellow fever booster vaccination. The sequence was obtained from a man younger than 35 who received the YFV17D yellow fever vaccine. This chain connects TRBV6-6 to TRBJ1-3; perhaps TRBD1 as D (5 bases). The CDR3 DNA reads as TGTGCCAGCAGTTATCCTCAGGGTAGACGAGGGAACACCATATATTTT. Translated: CASSYPQGRRGNTIYF.